This is a list of T cell receptor beta chains from one sample in a study of T cells in Graves' hyperthyroidism and ophthalmopathy. TCRdb itself ran the multiplex PCR reads through MiXCR, one entry per CDR3 protein. There are 300,000 to 400,000 distinct CDR3 sequences in the sample; less than 20% occur only once, and around two fifths lies in the top ten. What was sequenced was blood. The source is a young man with Graves' ophthalmopathy. The CDR3 runs from the conserved cysteine through the conserved F or W. The D gene is left open where the match is weak. For some rows the clone size is stated as once, few or many, or as a class when expanded; others skip it.

J gene	D gene	clone size	CDR3 length	V gene	CDR3 DNA	CDR3 protein
TRBJ2-1	TRBD1	many	14	TRBV5-1	TGCGCCAGCAGCACCGGACAGGAATACAATGAGCAGTTCTTC	CASSTGQEYNEQFF
TRBJ2-7	TRBD2	many	15	TRBV4-1	TGCGCCAGCAGCCCGACTAGCGGTTCAAACTACGAGCAGTACTTC	CASSPTSGSNYEQYF
TRBJ2-5	.	.	13	TRBV24-1	TGTGCCACCAGAGGCAGTAGGAAAGAGACCCAGTACTTC	CATRGSRKETQYF
TRBJ2-3	.	many	15	TRBV7-2	TGTGCCAGCAGCTTAGTTTTCACCAGGGCAGATACGCAGTATTTT	CASSLVFTRADTQYF
TRBJ1-1	.	.	14	TRBV10-1	TGCGCCAGCAGTGAGTGGCAGGGGAACGGTGAAGCTTTCTTT	CASSEWQGNGEAFF
TRBJ1-2	.	many	13	TRBV7-6	TGTGCCAGCAGCCCACCGACAGCCTATGGCTACACCTTC	CASSPPTAYGYTF
TRBJ2-3	TRBD1	few	16	TRBV11-2	TGTGCCAGCAGCTTAGTCGGGGACAGGGGGCGGGATACGCAGTATTTT	CASSLVGDRGRDTQYF
TRBJ1-2	TRBD1	.	15	TRBV6-1	TGTGCCAGCAGTGAAGGGACAGGGAGTAGCTATGGCTACACCTTC	CASSEGTGSSYGYTF
TRBJ2-1	.	.	14	TRBV7-8	TGTGCCAGCAGCTTCTCGGACCCACTCAATGAGCAGTTCTTC	CASSFSDPLNEQFF
TRBJ1-1	.	.	15	TRBV4-2	TGTGCCAGCAGCCAAGTGACAGACTCGAACACTGAAGCTTTCTTT	CASSQVTDSNTEAFF
TRBJ2-3	.	many	15	TRBV20-1	TGCAGTGCTAGGGACTCATCGCAGGGCACAGATACGCAGTATTTT	CSARDSSQGTDTQYF
TRBJ1-2	TRBD1	few	15	TRBV7-9	TGTGCCAGCAGCCTATCGGACAGGTCTAACTATGGCTACACCTTC	CASSLSDRSNYGYTF
TRBJ2-1	TRBD2	many	16	TRBV7-3	TGTGCCAGCAGCCCCGCCCAGGGGCTAGCGGGGGTTGAGCAGTTCTTC	CASSPAQGLAGVEQFF
TRBJ1-2	.	many	14	TRBV6-1	TGTGCCAGCAGGGTTCCGGGACGTTGGGATGGCTACACCTTC	CASRVPGRWDGYTF
TRBJ1-1	.	.	14	TRBV6-1	TGTGCCAGCAGCGACATAGGTGGGCCCACTGAAGCTTTCTTT	CASSDIGGPTEAFF
TRBJ1-1	TRBD1	many	13	TRBV7-8	TGTGCCAGCAGCTCAGACAGGGACCGTGAAGCTTTCTTT	CASSSDRDREAFF
TRBJ2-5	.	many	14	TRBV10-3	TGTGCCATCAGTGACCCGGACGGGGAAGAGACCCAGTACTTC	CAISDPDGEETQYF
TRBJ2-3	TRBD1	few	14	TRBV10-3	TGTGCCATCAGTGGACAGGGAAGCACAGATACGCAGTATTTT	CAISGQGSTDTQYF
TRBJ2-1	TRBD1	few	16	TRBV18	TGTGCCAGCTCACCAATAGGGACAGGGCCTCACAATGAGCAGTTCTTC	CASSPIGTGPHNEQFF
TRBJ2-1	TRBD2	many	17	TRBV5-6	TGTGCCAGCAGCTTCTTAGCGGGGGGCGTCTCCTACAATGAGCAGTTCTTC	CASSFLAGGVSYNEQFF
TRBJ1-2	TRBD1	many	15	TRBV11-2	TGTGCCAGCAGCTTAGGGGATCGACAGGGAGATGGCTACACCTTC	CASSLGDRQGDGYTF
TRBJ2-1	.	.	17	TRBV19	TGTGCCAGTAGTATGATGGGGGGTGCAGGCTCCTACAATGAGCAGTTCTTC	CASSMMGGAGSYNEQFF
TRBJ2-3	.	.	16	TRBV5-8	TGTGCCAGCAGCTTGTTTGGGCGAGCGGGCGCAGATACGCAGTATTTT	CASSLFGRAGADTQYF
TRBJ2-7	.	few	14	TRBV7-9	TGTGCCAGCAGCTTAGTCGATCCAGGGCACGAGCAGTACTTC	CASSLVDPGHEQYF
TRBJ1-3	.	.	15	TRBV18	TGTGCCAGCTCACCGGGCCCGGACATAGGAAACACCATATATTTT	CASSPGPDIGNTIYF
TRBJ2-7	TRBD1	few	15	TRBV12-3/TRBV12-4	TGTGCCAGCACCCCCCAGGCAGGGGGCCCCTACGAGCAGTACTTC	CASTPQAGGPYEQYF
TRBJ2-5	TRBD2	.	16	TRBV7-9	TGTGCCAGCAGCCCACTAGCGGGGACCCGTCAAGAGACCCAGTACTTC	CASSPLAGTRQETQYF
TRBJ2-7	TRBD1	few	15	TRBV3-1	TGTGCCAGCAGCCAACCCTTGGGACAGGGGTACGAGCAGTACTTC	CASSQPLGQGYEQYF
TRBJ1-4	.	few	14	TRBV20-1	TGCAGTGCTGTTCAAAGGGGGTATAATGAAAAACTGTTTTTT	CSAVQRGYNEKLFF
TRBJ2-6	TRBD1	.	15	TRBV28	TGTGCCAGCAGCCCCGGGACAGGCGAGGCCAACGTCCTGACTTTC	CASSPGTGEANVLTF
TRBJ1-6	.	.	13	TRBV28	TGTGCCAGCAGAGGATGGGATAATTCACCCCTCCACTTT	CASRGWDNSPLHF
TRBJ1-5	TRBD1	many	16	TRBV7-9	TGTGCCAGCAGCGTGACAGGGGGCGAGGGCAATCAGCCCCAGCATTTT	CASSVTGGEGNQPQHF
TRBJ1-1	TRBD1	.	15	TRBV18	TGTGCCAGCTCACCTGGGGACAGCCGCTTGACTGAAGCTTTCTTT	CASSPGDSRLTEAFF
TRBJ2-1	.	many	15	TRBV7-2	TGTGCCAGCAGCTTTGCAGGACTACCTTACAATGAGCAGTTCTTC	CASSFAGLPYNEQFF
TRBJ2-7	TRBD1	few	15	TRBV28	TGTGCCAGCAGGGTCGGACAGGGGGCAGGCTACGAGCAGTACTTC	CASRVGQGAGYEQYF
TRBJ1-3	TRBD1	.	16	TRBV10-3	TGTGCCATCAGTGAATGGGCGACAGGGATAGGAAACACCATATATTTT	CAISEWATGIGNTIYF
TRBJ1-2	.	few	15	TRBV3-1	TGTGCCAGCAGCTCGTTTATTGGCTCTTTATATGGCTACACCTTC	CASSSFIGSLYGYTF
TRBJ2-5	TRBD2	.	14	TRBV7-8	TGTGCCAGCAGCCAAGCGGGGGGGGGGGCCTCCCAGTACTTC	CASSQAGGGASQYF
TRBJ2-3	TRBD1	many	13	TRBV2	TGTGCCAGCAACAGACAGGGCGCAGATACGCAGTATTTT	CASNRQGADTQYF
TRBJ2-2	TRBD2	once	16	TRBV7-9	TGTGCCAGCAGCTCAGTAGGGACTAGTTCTGCCGGGGAGCTGTTTTTT	CASSSVGTSSAGELFF